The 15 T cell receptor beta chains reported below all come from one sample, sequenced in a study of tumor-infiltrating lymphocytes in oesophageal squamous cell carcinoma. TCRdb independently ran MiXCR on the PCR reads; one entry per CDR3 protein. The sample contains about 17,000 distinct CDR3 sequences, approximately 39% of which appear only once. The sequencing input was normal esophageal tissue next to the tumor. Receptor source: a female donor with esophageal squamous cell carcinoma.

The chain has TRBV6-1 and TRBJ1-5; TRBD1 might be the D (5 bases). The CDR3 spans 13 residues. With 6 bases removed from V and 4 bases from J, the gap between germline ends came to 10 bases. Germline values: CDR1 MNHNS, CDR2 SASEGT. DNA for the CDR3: TGTGCCAGCAGCTACGACAGAAATCAGCCCCAGCATTTT. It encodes CASSYDRNQPQHF.

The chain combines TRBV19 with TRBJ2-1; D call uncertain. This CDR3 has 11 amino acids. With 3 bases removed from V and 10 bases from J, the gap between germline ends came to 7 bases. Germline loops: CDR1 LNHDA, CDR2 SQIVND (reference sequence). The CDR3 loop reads CASSMDVEQFF. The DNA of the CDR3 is TGTGCCAGTAGTATGGATGTAGAGCAGTTCTTC.

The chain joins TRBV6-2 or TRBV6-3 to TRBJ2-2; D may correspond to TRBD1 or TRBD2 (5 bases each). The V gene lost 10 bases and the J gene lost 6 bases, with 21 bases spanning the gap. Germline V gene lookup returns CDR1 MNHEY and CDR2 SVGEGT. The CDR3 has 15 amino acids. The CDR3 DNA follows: TGTGCCACTCTGGGACCCCAGAACAGGCCCGGGGAGCTGTTTTTT. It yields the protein CATLGPQNRPGELFF.

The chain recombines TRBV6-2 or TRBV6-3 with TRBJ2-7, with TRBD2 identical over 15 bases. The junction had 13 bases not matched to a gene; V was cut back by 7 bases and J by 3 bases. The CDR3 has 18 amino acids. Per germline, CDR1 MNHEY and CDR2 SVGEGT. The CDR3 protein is CASTDGLAGGPGVYEQYF. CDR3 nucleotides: TGTGCCAGCACCGATGGACTAGCGGGAGGGCCAGGGGTCTACGAGCAGTACTTC.

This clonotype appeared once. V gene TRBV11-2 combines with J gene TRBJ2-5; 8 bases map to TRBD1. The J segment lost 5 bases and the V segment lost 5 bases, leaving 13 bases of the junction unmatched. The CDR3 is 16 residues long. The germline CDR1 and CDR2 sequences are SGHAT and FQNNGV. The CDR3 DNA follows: TGTGCCAGCAGCCAATCGGGCAGGGGGCTTTTCGAGACCCAGTACTTC. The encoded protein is CASSQSGRGLFETQYF. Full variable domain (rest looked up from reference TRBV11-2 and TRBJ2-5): EAGVAQSPRYKIIEKRQSVAFWCNPISGHATLYWYQQILGQGPKLLIQFQNNGVVDDSQLPKDRFSAERLKGVDSTLKIQPAKLEDSAVYLCASSQSGRGLFETQYFGPGTRLLVL.

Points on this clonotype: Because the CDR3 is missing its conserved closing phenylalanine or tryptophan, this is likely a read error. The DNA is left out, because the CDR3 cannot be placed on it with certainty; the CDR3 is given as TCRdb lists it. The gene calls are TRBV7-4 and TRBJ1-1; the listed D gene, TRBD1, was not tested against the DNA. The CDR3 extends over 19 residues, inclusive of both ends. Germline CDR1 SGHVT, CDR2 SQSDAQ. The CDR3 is CASSLGFRDLGKMATPSGQ.

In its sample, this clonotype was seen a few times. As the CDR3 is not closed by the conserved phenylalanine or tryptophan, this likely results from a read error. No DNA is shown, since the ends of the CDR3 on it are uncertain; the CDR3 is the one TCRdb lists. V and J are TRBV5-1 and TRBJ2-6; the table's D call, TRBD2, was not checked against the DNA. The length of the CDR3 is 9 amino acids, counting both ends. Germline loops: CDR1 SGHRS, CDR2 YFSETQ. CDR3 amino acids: CASSLGRGG.

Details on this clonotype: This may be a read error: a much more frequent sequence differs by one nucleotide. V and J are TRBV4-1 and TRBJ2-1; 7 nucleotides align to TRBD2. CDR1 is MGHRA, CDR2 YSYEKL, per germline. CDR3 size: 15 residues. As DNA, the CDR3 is TGCGCCAGCAGCCTCCTGGGGGGGGAAAACTATGGCTACAACTTC. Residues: CASSLLGGENYGYNF.

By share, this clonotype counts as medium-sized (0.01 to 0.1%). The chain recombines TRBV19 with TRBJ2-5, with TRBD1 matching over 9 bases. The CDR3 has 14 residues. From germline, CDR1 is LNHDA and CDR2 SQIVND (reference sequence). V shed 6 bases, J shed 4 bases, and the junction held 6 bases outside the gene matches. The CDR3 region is CASRDRGRGETQYF. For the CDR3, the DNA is TGTGCCAGTAGGGACAGGGGCAGGGGAGAGACCCAGTACTTC. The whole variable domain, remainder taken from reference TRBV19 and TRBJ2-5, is DGGITQSPKYLFRKEGQNVTLSCEQNLNHDAMYWYRQDPGQGLRLIYYSQIVNDFQKGDIAEGYSVSREKKESFPLTVTSAQKNPTAFYLCASRDRGRGETQYFGPGTRLLVL.

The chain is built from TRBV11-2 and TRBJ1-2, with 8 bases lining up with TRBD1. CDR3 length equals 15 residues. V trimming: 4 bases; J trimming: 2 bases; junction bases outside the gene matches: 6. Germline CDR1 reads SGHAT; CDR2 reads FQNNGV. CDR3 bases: TGTGCCAGCAGCTCTACAGGGGGTTTCAACTATGGCTACACCTTC. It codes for CASSSTGGFNYGYTF. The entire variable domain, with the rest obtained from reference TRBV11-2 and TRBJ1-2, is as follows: EAGVAQSPRYKIIEKRQSVAFWCNPISGHATLYWYQQILGQGPKLLIQFQNNGVVDDSQLPKDRFSAERLKGVDSTLKIQPAKLEDSAVYLCASSSTGGFNYGYTFGSGTRLTVV.

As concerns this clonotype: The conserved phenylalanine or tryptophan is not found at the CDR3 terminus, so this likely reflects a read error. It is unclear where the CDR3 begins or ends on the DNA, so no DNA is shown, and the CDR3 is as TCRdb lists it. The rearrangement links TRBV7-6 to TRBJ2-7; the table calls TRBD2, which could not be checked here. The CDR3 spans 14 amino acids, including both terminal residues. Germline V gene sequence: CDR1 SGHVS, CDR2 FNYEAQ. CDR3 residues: CAIGPFNYGYTFGS.

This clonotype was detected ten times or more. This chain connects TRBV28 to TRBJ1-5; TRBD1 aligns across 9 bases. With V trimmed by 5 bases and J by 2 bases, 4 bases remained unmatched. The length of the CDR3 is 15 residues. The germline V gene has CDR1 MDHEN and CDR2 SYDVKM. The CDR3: CASSTGGMGNQPQHF. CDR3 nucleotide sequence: TGTGCCAGCAGTACAGGGGGCATGGGCAATCAGCCCCAGCATTTT.

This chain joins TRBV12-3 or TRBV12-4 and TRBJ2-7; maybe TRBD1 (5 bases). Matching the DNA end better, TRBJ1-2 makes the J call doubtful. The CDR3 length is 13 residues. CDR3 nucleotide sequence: TGTGCCAGCAGTCCCCGGACATGGTGGGGCTACACCTTC. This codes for CASSPRTWWGYTF.

The CDR3: CASSLEGNTEAFF. The CDR3 nucleotides read TGTGCCAGCAGCTTAGAAGGGAACACTGAAGCTTTCTTT. The genes are TRBV7-4 and TRBJ1-1; D gene ambiguous. V was pared by 1 base and J by 1 base, with 4 bases between. Germline V gene lookup returns CDR1 SGHVT and CDR2 SQSDAQ. The CDR3 runs 13 residues.

The CDR3 here is CASSRGFWGYNEQFF. The CDR3 bases are TGTGCCAGCAGCCGCGGATTCTGGGGATACAATGAGCAGTTCTTC. The V gene is TRBV12-3 or TRBV12-4, the J gene TRBJ2-1; D remains unclear. The CDR3 runs 15 residues. V was trimmed by 6 bases and J by 4 bases, leaving 16 bases between them.